This section outlines one T cell receptor (beta chain) sequence together with its context. No antigen is known for it. Assay: immunoSEQ multiplex PCR; the TCRdb copy retains only in-frame clones and omits some. This sample carries 70,000 or so clones, approximately 87% of them seen once, and the ten largest clones take around a quarter. The data are from a study of T cell responses to AZD1222 COVID-19 vaccine. Regarding the study as a whole: Unmutated variant regions are reportedly the target of nearly half of TCRs that are spike-specific. Repertoires were sampled only after the peak T cell response. Only five or six people who got AZD1222 tested seropositive at baseline.

Trimming left V 3 bases short and J 7 bases short, with 10 bases between. Germline CDR1 and CDR2: SGHAT and FQNNGV. The CDR3 has 13 residues. Source: peripheral blood, taken 28 days after the second AZD1222 dose. This TCR was sampled from an adult who received the AZD1222 COVID-19 vaccine. This chain links TRBV11-2 with TRBJ2-1, with no clear D. The CDR3, as DNA: TGTGCCAGCAGCTTGGGATTTACGAATGAGCAGTTCTTC. This sequence encodes CASSLGFTNEQFF.